The next 9 T cell receptor beta chains were all read from a single sample in a study of T cell responses to AZD1222 COVID-19 vaccine. Data came from immunoSEQ multiplex PCR; TCRdb stores just in-frame clones and leaves some out. The repertoire has fewer than 200,000 clones, about 86% of them found once; the top ten carry roughly 10%. Sequencing used peripheral blood, obtained 28 days after the second AZD1222 dose. These receptor sequences come from an adult who received the AZD1222 COVID-19 vaccine.

In DNA form, the CDR3 reads TGCAGTGCTAGGTCTGTCACTGAAGCTTTCTTT. Protein: CSARSVTEAFF. The chain carries TRBV20-1 and TRBJ1-1; D gene uncertain. Germline V gene lookup returns CDR1 DFQATT and CDR2 SNEGSKA (reference sequence). CDR3 length: 11 amino acids. Trimming removed 3 bases at V and 4 bases at J, with 6 bases between.

This sequence joins TRBV24-1 and TRBJ2-3; unclear D gene. CDR1 KGHDR and CDR2 SFDVKD come from the germline V gene. The CDR3 contains 14 residues. The germline V and J ends were trimmed by 3 bases and 3 bases, with 9 bases remaining between them. CDR3 sequence (DNA): TGTGCCACCAGTGATAGACTGGGTACAGATACGCAGTATTTT. Its protein product is CATSDRLGTDTQYF.

The chain uses TRBV10-3 and TRBJ2-7, with 7 bases aligning to TRBD1. Per germline, CDR1 ENHRY and CDR2 SYGVKD. V shed 4 bases, J shed 6 bases, and the junction held 12 bases outside the gene matches. The CDR3 covers 15 residues. The DNA for the CDR3 is TGTGCCATCAGTGCTGTAACAGGGGAAAGTGGCGAGCAGTACTTC. Protein: CAISAVTGESGEQYF.

With respect to this clone: The identical CDR3 is also encoded by other nucleotide sequences in the sample. This chain links TRBV19 with TRBJ2-3, with D unclear. CDR1 and CDR2 from the germline V gene are LNHDA and SQIVND (reference sequence). V shed 3 bases and J shed 0 bases, with 7 bases lying between them. The CDR3 consists of 14 residues. The CDR3 sequence: CASSIDGSTDTQYF. For the CDR3, the DNA is TGTGCCAGTAGTATTGACGGTAGCACAGATACGCAGTATTTT.

This chain uses TRBV27 with TRBJ2-5, with D perhaps matching TRBD1 (5 bases). This CDR3 contains 14 residues. The ends were cut back, 5 bases at V and 5 bases at J, with 15 bases in the middle. CDR1 is MNHEY, CDR2 SMNVEV, per germline (reference sequence). CDR3 loop: CASSQQGVGETQYF. CDR3 in DNA: TGTGCCAGCAGTCAACAAGGGGTCGGGGAGACCCAGTACTTC.

The V call is TRBV3-1 (or the pseudogene TRBV3-2), the J call TRBJ1-6, with 9 bases lining up with TRBD1. The V and J ends lost 0 bases and 10 bases, in that order; junction bases with no gene match: 4. The CDR3 has 15 amino acids. From germline, CDR1 is LGHDT and CDR2 YNNKEL (reference sequence). The CDR3 DNA is TGTGCCAGCAGCCAAGACGGGACAGGGTTGTCACCCCTCCACTTT. It yields the protein CASSQDGTGLSPLHF.

This clone has just a few counts. V gene TRBV28 combines with J gene TRBJ1-2; unclear D gene. Germline CDR1 is MDHEN and CDR2 is SYDVKM. The CDR3 has 11 residues. V was pared by 5 bases and J by 4 bases, with 5 bases between. Here the CDR3 DNA reads TGTGCCAGCAGTCCGGGCTATGGCTACACCTTC. Residues: CASSPGYGYTF.

The chain is built from TRBV27 and TRBJ1-2, with 7 bases identical to TRBD1. This CDR3 has 14 amino acids. CDR1 MNHEY and CDR2 SMNVEV come from the germline V gene (reference sequence). Trimming removed 4 bases from V and 5 bases from J; junction bases left unmatched: 7. The CDR3 nucleotides read TGTGCCAGCAGTTCCACCGGGACAGTTTATGGCTACACCTTC. Its translation is CASSSTGTVYGYTF.

The rearrangement uses TRBV6-5 and TRBJ1-5; 9 nucleotides agree with TRBD1. With V trimmed by 4 bases and J by 5 bases, 6 bases remained unmatched. Germline CDR1 and CDR2: MNHEY and SVGAGI. This CDR3 region has 15 residues. The CDR3 region is CASSFGTGFDQPQHF. The DNA for the CDR3 is TGTGCCAGCAGTTTCGGGACAGGGTTCGATCAGCCCCAGCATTTT.